This is a list of T cell receptor beta chains from one sample in a study of OX40 agonist ivuxolimab in advanced cancers. The table came from immunoSEQ multiplex PCR; TCRdb's copy has only in-frame clones and leaves some out. Of 9,500 to 15,000 clones listed, about three quarters are singletons. The sequencing here drew on CD4+ or CD8+ T cells sorted from blood, taken in a trial of the OX40 agonist ivuxolimab. These TCRs come from an adult with an advanced solid tumor such as melanoma, head and neck, liver or kidney cancer. The CDR3 runs from the conserved cysteine through the conserved F or W. A D gene is named only where the DNA matches it firmly. Clone size appears in some rows only: once, few, many, or a class for an expanded clone.

v_gene: TRBV9; abundance: NA; d_gene: NA; len: 15; j_gene: TRBJ2-6; CDR3nt: TGTGCCAGCAGCGTAGCAGGGTCTGGGGCCAACGTCCTGACTTTC; CDR3aa: CASSVAGSGANVLTF
v_gene: TRBV9; abundance: medium-sized; d_gene: TRBD1; len: 17; j_gene: TRBJ2-2; CDR3nt: TGTGCCAGCAGCGTAGTCCGGGACAGGGAGAACACCGGGGAGCTGTTTTTT; CDR3aa: CASSVVRDRENTGELFF
v_gene: TRBV6-1; abundance: NA; d_gene: NA; len: 12; j_gene: TRBJ2-1; CDR3nt: TGTGCCAACGGACCCGATAACAATGAGCAGTTCTTC; CDR3aa: CANGPDNNEQFF
v_gene: TRBV7-9; abundance: NA; d_gene: TRBD1; len: 16; j_gene: TRBJ1-1; CDR3nt: TGTGCCAGCAGCTCGCAGGGGGCTCGAGGCAAAACTGAAGCTTTCTTT; CDR3aa: CASSSQGARGKTEAFF
v_gene: TRBV4-1; abundance: NA; d_gene: NA; len: 14; j_gene: TRBJ2-7; CDR3nt: TGCGCCAGCAGCCTAGGTCGGGGGAACTACGAGCAGTACTTC; CDR3aa: CASSLGRGNYEQYF
v_gene: TRBV6-5; abundance: NA; d_gene: TRBD2; len: 15; j_gene: TRBJ2-2; CDR3nt: TGTGCCAGCAGTTACTCTAGTGGGGGGGGCGGGGAGCTGTTTTTT; CDR3aa: CASSYSSGGGGELFF
v_gene: TRBV28; abundance: NA; d_gene: NA; len: 14; j_gene: TRBJ2-3; CDR3nt: TGTGCCAGCAGTCCGGTGGACAGCACAGATACGCAGTATTTT; CDR3aa: CASSPVDSTDTQYF
v_gene: TRBV4-3; abundance: NA; d_gene: NA; len: 17; j_gene: TRBJ2-6; CDR3nt: TGCGCCAGCAGCCAAGATTTGGCAGGGCTTGGGGCCAACGTCCTGACTTTC; CDR3aa: CASSQDLAGLGANVLTF
v_gene: TRBV25-1; abundance: NA; d_gene: NA; len: 11; j_gene: TRBJ1-2; CDR3nt: TGTGCCAGCAGTGAGATCTATGGCTACACCTTC; CDR3aa: CASSEIYGYTF
v_gene: TRBV6-6; abundance: NA; d_gene: NA; len: 12; j_gene: TRBJ2-7; CDR3nt: TGTGCCAGCAGTTCCAATGCGTACGAGCAGTACTTC; CDR3aa: CASSSNAYEQYF
v_gene: TRBV12-5; abundance: NA; d_gene: NA; len: 12; j_gene: TRBJ2-2; CDR3nt: TGTGCTAGTGGTTTGGGCACCGGGGAGCTGTTTTTT; CDR3aa: CASGLGTGELFF
v_gene: TRBV27; abundance: medium-sized; d_gene: TRBD1; len: 13; j_gene: TRBJ2-2; CDR3nt: TGTGCCAGCAGTTTATCAACAGGGGTCTCGCTGTTTTTT; CDR3aa: CASSLSTGVSLFF
v_gene: TRBV27; abundance: few; d_gene: NA; len: 16; j_gene: TRBJ1-2; CDR3nt: TGTGCCAGCAGTTTTAGGGCAGAAGGTCCCTTGGGCGGCTACACCTTC; CDR3aa: CASSFRAEGPLGGYTF
v_gene: TRBV7-8; abundance: once; d_gene: NA; len: 16; j_gene: TRBJ1-1; CDR3nt: TGTGCCAGCAGCTTAATGGTGGGAGGGATGAACACTGAAGCTTTCTTT; CDR3aa: CASSLMVGGMNTEAFF
v_gene: TRBV9; abundance: few; d_gene: TRBD1; len: 14; j_gene: TRBJ1-2; CDR3nt: TGTGCCAGCAGCGGGGGACAGACATGGGGTGGCTACACCTTC; CDR3aa: CASSGGQTWGGYTF